These T cell receptor beta chains were read from a single sample in a study of shared clonotypes between healthy human individuals. Only in-frame clones appear in the TCRdb table, and some are missing; sequencing was by immunoSEQ multiplex PCR. The sample holds about a million clones, around three quarters seen once. The sample consisted of memory CD4+ T cells from PBMCs. These receptors were taken from a man younger than 30 in good health. Some clones in this sample may be carry-over from other donors' samples. Both conserved end residues are part of each CDR3. Each record gives: V gene, clone size, D gene, J gene, CDR3 protein, CDR3 DNA. The D gene is left open where the match is weak. Clone size is not always given. Where it is, it says once, few, many or a class for expanded clones.

>TRBV6-5|.|.|TRBJ1-3
CASSPQGISGNTIYF
TGTGCCAGCAGCCCCCAGGGGATATCTGGAAACACCATATATTTT
>TRBV27|few|.|TRBJ1-3
CASSYKGWGNTIYF
TGTGCCAGCAGTTATAAGGGCTGGGGAAACACCATATATTTT
>TRBV18|.|.|TRBJ1-5
CASSPWERQPQHF
TGTGCCAGCTCACCTTGGGAACGGCAGCCCCAGCATTTT
>TRBV5-8|.|TRBD1|TRBJ2-7
CASWLSNRGYEQYF
TGTGCCAGCTGGCTAAGCAACAGGGGCTACGAGCAGTACTTC
>TRBV28|.|.|TRBJ1-2
CACRVGYYGYTF
TGTGCCTGCCGCGTTGGGTACTATGGCTACACCTTC
>TRBV5-1|.|.|TRBJ1-5
CASSLIPDQPQHF
TGCGCCAGCAGCCTAATTCCCGATCAGCCCCAGCATTTT
>TRBV5-4|once|.|TRBJ2-7
CASSLKASVSYEQYF
TGTGCCAGCAGCTTGAAAGCGTCCGTCTCCTACGAGCAGTACTTC
>TRBV6-1|.|.|TRBJ1-1
CASSEQRGGTEAFF
TGTGCCAGCAGTGAACAGCGGGGGGGCACTGAAGCTTTCTTT
>TRBV7-6|.|TRBD1|TRBJ1-1
CASSLTQGAGTEAFF
TGTGCCAGCAGCTTAACACAGGGGGCTGGGACTGAAGCTTTCTTT
>TRBV9|many|.|TRBJ2-2
CASSLVGSGELFF
TGTGCCAGCAGCCTTGTAGGGTCCGGGGAGCTGTTTTTT
>TRBV10-3|.|.|TRBJ1-4
CAISESGRPNEKLFF
TGTGCCATCAGTGAGTCGGGGCGCCCTAATGAAAAACTGTTTTTT
>TRBV4-3|.|TRBD1|TRBJ1-2
CASSGGQGRYGCTF
TGCGCCAGCAGCGGGGGACAGGGGAGGTATGGCTGCACCTTC
>TRBV4-1|.|.|TRBJ1-2
CASSQELGLLYGYTF
TGCGCCAGCAGCCAAGAGTTGGGACTCCTCTATGGCTACACCTTC
>TRBV5-4|.|.|TRBJ2-3
CASSSPSQGPGTQYF
TGTGCCAGCAGCTCCCCCTCACAGGGACCAGGTACGCAGTATTTT
>TRBV11-2|.|TRBD1|TRBJ1-3
CASSFTRDRGRFRGNTIYF
TGTGCCAGCAGCTTTACGCGGGACAGGGGCCGGTTTCGGGGAAACACCATATATTTT
>TRBV9|.|.|TRBJ1-5
CASSERGDTNQPQHF
TGTGCCAGCAGCGAGCGGGGGGACACCAATCAGCCCCAGCATTTT
>TRBV2|.|.|TRBJ1-2
CASSDRGLYGYTF
TGTGCCAGCAGTGACAGGGGCCTATATGGCTACACCTTC
>TRBV7-9|few|.|TRBJ1-4
CASSSRGAATNEKLFF
TGTGCCAGCAGCTCCAGAGGGGCTGCAACTAATGAAAAACTGTTTTTT
>TRBV28|.|TRBD1|TRBJ1-1
CATLTITFGDSVAFF
TGTGCCACCTTAACCATTACATTCGGGGACAGTGTAGCTTTCTTT
>TRBV7-8|.|.|TRBJ1-2
CASSAGPSTGPWGYTF
TGTGCCAGCAGCGCAGGGCCCTCGACAGGCCCTTGGGGCTACACCTTC
>TRBV7-8|.|.|TRBJ2-7
CASSLALASGYYEQYF
TGTGCCAGCAGCTTAGCTCTAGCATCGGGGTACTACGAGCAGTACTTC
>TRBV28|.|.|TRBJ1-5
CASSRSGMVQPQHF
TGTGCCAGCAGCAGATCGGGAATGGTTCAGCCCCAGCATTTT
>TRBV4-1|many|.|TRBJ2-3
CASSRMGGSTDTQYF
TGCGCCAGCAGCCGGATGGGCGGGAGCACAGATACGCAGTATTTT
>TRBV7-9|.|.|TRBJ2-7
CASSPPGGARSAQYF
TGTGCCAGCAGCCCCCCCGGCGGGGCCCGGAGTGCGCAGTACTTC
>TRBV6-1|.|.|TRBJ1-2
CASSAGTSTNYGYTF
TGTGCCAGCAGTGCCGGGACATCTACTAACTATGGCTACACCTTC
>TRBV28|.|.|TRBJ1-5
CASRVEPLPQHF
TGTGCCAGCAGAGTCGAACCTCTGCCCCAGCATTTT
>TRBV7-3|.|.|TRBJ2-7
CASSSGDRNYEQYF
TGTGCCAGCAGCTCCGGAGACAGAAACTACGAGCAGTACTTC
>TRBV9|.|.|TRBJ2-3
CASSLQGRGSTDTQYF
TGTGCCAGCAGTCTTCAAGGGAGAGGAAGCACAGATACGCAGTATTTT
>TRBV9|many|TRBD2|TRBJ2-2
CASSAGTSGRRRGGELFF
TGTGCCAGCAGCGCTGGGACTAGCGGGAGGCGTAGAGGCGGGGAGCTGTTTTTT
>TRBV7-9|.|TRBD2|TRBJ2-7
CASSFGLAGGTYEQYF
TGTGCCAGCAGCTTCGGACTAGCGGGAGGGACCTACGAGCAGTACTTC